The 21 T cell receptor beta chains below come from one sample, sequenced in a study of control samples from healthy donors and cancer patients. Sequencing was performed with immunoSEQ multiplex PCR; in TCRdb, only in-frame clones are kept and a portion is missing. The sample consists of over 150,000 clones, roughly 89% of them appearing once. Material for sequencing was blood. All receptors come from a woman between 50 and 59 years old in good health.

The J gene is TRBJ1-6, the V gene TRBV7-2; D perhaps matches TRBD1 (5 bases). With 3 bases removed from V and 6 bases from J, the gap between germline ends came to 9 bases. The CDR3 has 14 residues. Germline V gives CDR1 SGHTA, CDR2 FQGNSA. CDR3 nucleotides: TGTGCCAGCAGCTTGGACATGGTTAATTCACCCCTCCACTTT. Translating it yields CASSLDMVNSPLHF. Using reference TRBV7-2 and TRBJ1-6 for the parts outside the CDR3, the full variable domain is GAGVSQSPSNKVTEKGKDVELRCDPISGHTALYWYRQSLGQGLEFLIYFQGNSAPDKSGLPSDRFSAERTGGSVSTLTIQRTQQEDSAVYLCASSLDMVNSPLHFGNGTRLTVT.

The CDR3 is CASSLEGTGGNQPQHF. The DNA of the CDR3 is TGCGCCAGCAGCTTGGAGGGGACAGGGGGCAATCAGCCCCAGCATTTT. The chain has TRBV5-1 and TRBJ1-5; 10 nucleotides line up with TRBD1. Germline values: CDR1 SGHRS, CDR2 YFSETQ. Trimming removed 0 bases from V and 2 bases from J; junction bases left unmatched: 2. The CDR3 runs to 16 residues.

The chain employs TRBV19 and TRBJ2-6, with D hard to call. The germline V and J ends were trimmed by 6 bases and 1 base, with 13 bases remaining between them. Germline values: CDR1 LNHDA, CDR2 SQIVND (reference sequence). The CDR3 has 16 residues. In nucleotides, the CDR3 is TGTGCCAGTAGAGCACGGATCTCATCTGGGGCCAACGTCCTGACTTTC. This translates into CASRARISSGANVLTF.

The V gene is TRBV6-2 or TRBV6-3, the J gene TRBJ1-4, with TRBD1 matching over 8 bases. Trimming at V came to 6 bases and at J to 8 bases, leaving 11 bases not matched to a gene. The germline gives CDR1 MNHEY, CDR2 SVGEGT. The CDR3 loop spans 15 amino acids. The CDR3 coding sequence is TGTGCCAGCAGCGACCTAGACAGGGGTGACGAAAAACTGTTTTTT. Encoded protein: CASSDLDRGDEKLFF.

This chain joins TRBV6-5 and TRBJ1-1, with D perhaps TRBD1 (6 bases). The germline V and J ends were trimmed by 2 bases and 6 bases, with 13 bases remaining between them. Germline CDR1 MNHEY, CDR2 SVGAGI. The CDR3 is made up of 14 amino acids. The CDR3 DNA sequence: TGTGCCAGCAGTTACCTTGGGGGCACGGCTGAAGCTTTCTTT. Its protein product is CASSYLGGTAEAFF.

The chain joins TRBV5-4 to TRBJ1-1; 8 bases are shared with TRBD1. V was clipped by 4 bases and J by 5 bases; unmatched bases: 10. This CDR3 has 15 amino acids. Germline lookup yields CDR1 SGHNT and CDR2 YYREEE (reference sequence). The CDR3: CASSGMTGVGTEAFF. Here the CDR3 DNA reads TGTGCCAGCAGCGGAATGACAGGGGTGGGGACTGAAGCTTTCTTT.

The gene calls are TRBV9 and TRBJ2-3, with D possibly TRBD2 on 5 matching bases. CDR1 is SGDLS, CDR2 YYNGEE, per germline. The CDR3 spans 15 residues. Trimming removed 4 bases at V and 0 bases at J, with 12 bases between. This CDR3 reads CASSPVGDSTDTQYF. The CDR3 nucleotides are TGTGCCAGCAGCCCCGTCGGGGATAGCACAGATACGCAGTATTTT.

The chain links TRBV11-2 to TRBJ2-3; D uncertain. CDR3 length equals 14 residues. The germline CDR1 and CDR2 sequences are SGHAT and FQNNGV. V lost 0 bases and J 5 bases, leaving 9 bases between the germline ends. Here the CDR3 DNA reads TGTGCCAGCAGCTTAGACCACCCCGAAGATACGCAGTATTTT. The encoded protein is CASSLDHPEDTQYF.

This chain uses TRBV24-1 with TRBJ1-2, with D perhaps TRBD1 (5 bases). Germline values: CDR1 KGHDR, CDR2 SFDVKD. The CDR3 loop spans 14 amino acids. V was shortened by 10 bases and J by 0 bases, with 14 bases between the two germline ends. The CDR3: CATGPGPSNYGYTF. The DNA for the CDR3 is TGTGCCACGGGACCAGGGCCTTCTAACTATGGCTACACCTTC.

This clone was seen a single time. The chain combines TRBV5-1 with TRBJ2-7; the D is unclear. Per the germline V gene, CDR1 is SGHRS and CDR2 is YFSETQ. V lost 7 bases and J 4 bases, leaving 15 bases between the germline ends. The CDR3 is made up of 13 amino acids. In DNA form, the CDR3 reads TGCGCCAGCGCTAAAGGGTTTGGTTACGAGCAGTACTTC. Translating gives CASAKGFGYEQYF.

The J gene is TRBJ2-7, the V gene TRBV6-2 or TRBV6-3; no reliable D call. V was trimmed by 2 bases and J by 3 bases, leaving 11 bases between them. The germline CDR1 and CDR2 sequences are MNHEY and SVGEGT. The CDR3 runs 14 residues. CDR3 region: CASSYGQTYYEQYF. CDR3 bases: TGTGCCAGCAGTTACGGGCAGACTTACTACGAGCAGTACTTC.

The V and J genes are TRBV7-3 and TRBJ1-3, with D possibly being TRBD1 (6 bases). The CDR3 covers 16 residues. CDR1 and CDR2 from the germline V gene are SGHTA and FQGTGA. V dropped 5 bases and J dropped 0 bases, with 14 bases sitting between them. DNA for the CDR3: TGTGCCAGCAGCCGTACTGGGGGCCCCTCTGGAAACACCATATATTTT. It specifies CASSRTGGPSGNTIYF.

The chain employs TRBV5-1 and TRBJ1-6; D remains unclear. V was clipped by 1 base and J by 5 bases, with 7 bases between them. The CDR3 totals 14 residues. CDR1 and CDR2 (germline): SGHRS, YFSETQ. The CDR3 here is CASSLSENNSPLHF. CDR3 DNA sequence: TGCGCCAGCAGCTTGTCAGAAAATAATTCACCCCTCCACTTT.

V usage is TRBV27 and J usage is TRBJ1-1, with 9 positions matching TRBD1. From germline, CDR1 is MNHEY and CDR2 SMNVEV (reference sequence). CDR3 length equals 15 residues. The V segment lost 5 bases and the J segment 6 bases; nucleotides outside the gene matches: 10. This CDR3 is CASSITGGAFPEAFF. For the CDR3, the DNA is TGTGCCAGCAGTATAACAGGGGGCGCGTTCCCTGAAGCTTTCTTT.

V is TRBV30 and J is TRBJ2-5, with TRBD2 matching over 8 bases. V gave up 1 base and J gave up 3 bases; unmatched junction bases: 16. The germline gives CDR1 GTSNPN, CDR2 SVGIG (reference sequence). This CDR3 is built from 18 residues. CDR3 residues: CAWSGGLVEGKHEETQYF. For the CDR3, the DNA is TGTGCCTGGAGTGGGGGACTAGTCGAAGGGAAACATGAAGAGACCCAGTACTTC.

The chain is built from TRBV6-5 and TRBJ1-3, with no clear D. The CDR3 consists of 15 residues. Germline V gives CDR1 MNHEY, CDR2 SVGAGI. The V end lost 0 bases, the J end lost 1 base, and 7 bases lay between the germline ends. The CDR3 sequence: CASSYSSFSGNTIYF. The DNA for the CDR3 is TGTGCCAGCAGTTACTCGAGCTTTTCTGGAAACACCATATATTTT.

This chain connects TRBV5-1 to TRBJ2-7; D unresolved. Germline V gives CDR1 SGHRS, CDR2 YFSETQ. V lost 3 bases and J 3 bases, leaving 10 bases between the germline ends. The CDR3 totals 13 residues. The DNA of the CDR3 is TGCGCCAGCAGCTACCGACCGAGCTACGAGCAGTACTTC. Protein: CASSYRPSYEQYF.

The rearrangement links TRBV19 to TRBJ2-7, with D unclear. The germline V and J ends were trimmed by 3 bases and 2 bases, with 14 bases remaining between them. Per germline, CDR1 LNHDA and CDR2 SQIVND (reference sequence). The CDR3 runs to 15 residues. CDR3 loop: CASSITYTGTYEQYF. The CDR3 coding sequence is TGTGCCAGTAGTATTACATATACGGGTACCTACGAGCAGTACTTC.

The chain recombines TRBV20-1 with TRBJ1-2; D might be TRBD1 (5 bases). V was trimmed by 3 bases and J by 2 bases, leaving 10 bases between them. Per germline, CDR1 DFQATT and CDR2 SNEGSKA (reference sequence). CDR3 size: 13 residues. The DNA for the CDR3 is TGCAGTGCTAGTGGGGGGGGAAACTATGGCTACACCTTC. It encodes CSASGGGNYGYTF.

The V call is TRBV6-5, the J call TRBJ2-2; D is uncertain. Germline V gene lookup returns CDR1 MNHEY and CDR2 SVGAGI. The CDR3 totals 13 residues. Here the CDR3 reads CLPSRAKNGELFF. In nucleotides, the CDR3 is TGTCTACCAAGCCGGGCCAAAAACGGGGAGCTGTTTTTT.

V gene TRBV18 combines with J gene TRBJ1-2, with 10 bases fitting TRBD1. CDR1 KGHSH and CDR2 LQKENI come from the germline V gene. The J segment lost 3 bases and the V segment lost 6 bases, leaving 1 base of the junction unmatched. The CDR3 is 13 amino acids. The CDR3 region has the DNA TGTGCCAGCTCGGACAGGGGGGACTATGGCTACACCTTC. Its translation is CASSDRGDYGYTF.